This T cell receptor (beta chain) is drawn from a study of blood T cell repertoires in COVID-19. As for the study in general: For recovered donors of Cohort 3, there were two negative PCRs, clearance, or symptom resolution. Sample material is recorded as cDNA or gDNA derived from T cells, B-cell-depleted T cells, or PBMCs.

Trimming removed 7 bases from V and 6 bases from J, with 16 bases in between. Germline CDR1 reads MDHEN; CDR2 reads SYDVKM. The CDR3 contains 14 residues. Self-reported history from a screening survey and questionnaire set each donor's cohort. Authors' methods: Amplifying reference gene primers gave estimates of nucleated cell counts. Clones were sequenced by immunoSEQ multiplex PCR, and TCRdb holds only the in-frame ones, with some missing. Clonal size and the V and J genes are those of that table, whereas D and trimming came from the DNA. This sample has over 110,000 clones, with 84% found just once.

The material sequenced was PBMCs or T cells enriched from blood (not recorded which). This TCR was recovered from a man in his forties or fifties in a cohort exposed to, infected with or recovered from COVID-19 (not recorded which). The chain joins TRBV28 to TRBJ1-5, with D unresolved. The CDR3 DNA is TGTGCCAGCACCTCCCCCGAGGGAAGTCAGCCCCAGCATTTT. This gives the protein CASTSPEGSQPQHF.